This T cell receptor beta chain was identified during a study of siplizumab effects on memory and regulatory T cells. Germline CDR1 is SQVTM and CDR2 is ANQGSEA. Trimming shortened V by 6 bases and J by 1 base, and 15 bases separated the two germline ends. CDR3 size: 14 residues. Assay used: immunoSEQ multiplex PCR; TCRdb lists only in-frame clones, some missing. The data show tens of thousands of clones, about 93% seen once. This clonotype was obtained from a human donor in good health. Material for sequencing was CD8+ T cells sorted from blood. The genes are TRBV29-1 and TRBJ1-1; D not resolved. The CDR3 spells CSVLPALRNTEAFF. For the CDR3, the DNA is TGCAGCGTCTTGCCAGCACTCCGGAACACTGAAGCTTTCTTT.